This is a list of T cell receptor beta chains from one sample in a study of blood T cell repertoires in COVID-19. TCRdb keeps only in-frame clones here, not all; method: immunoSEQ multiplex PCR. This sample has some 42,000 clones; 85% to 90% occur once, and the top ten carry about 2.8%. The sample comprised peripheral blood. These TCRs come from a man between 45 and 60 years old with active COVID-19. The CDR3 runs from the conserved cysteine through the conserved F or W. The D gene is left open where the match is weak. Clone size appears in some rows only: once, few, many, or a class for an expanded clone.

once	TRBJ2-1	TRBV5-3	TRBD2	CATNPQRGGHFYNEQFF	TGTGCCACAAATCCCCAGCGGGGGGGCCATTTCTACAATGAGCAGTTCTTC
-	TRBJ2-2	TRBV4-2	-	CASSQGGTGELFF	TGTGCCAGCAGCCAAGGAGGGACCGGGGAGCTGTTTTTT
-	TRBJ1-1	TRBV3-1/TRBV3-2	-	CASSQTTGEAFF	TGTGCCAGCAGCCAAACAACAGGAGAAGCTTTCTTT
-	TRBJ1-2	TRBV9	-	CATKGGAWGYTF	TGTGCCACCAAGGGGGGGGCTTGGGGCTACACCTTC
-	TRBJ1-3	TRBV28	TRBD1	CASSPRWGRKGAHDTIYF	TGTGCCAGCAGCCCAAGATGGGGCCGGAAGGGGGCACACGACACCATATATTTT
-	TRBJ2-1	TRBV7-6	-	CASSTLKVGVYNEQFF	TGTGCCAGCAGCACCTTAAAAGTAGGGGTCTACAATGAGCAGTTCTTC
-	TRBJ2-7	TRBV5-5	-	CASSFGLSYEQYF	TGTGCCAGCAGCTTTGGGCTATCTTACGAGCAGTACTTC
once	TRBJ1-5	TRBV6-5	-	CASGDTWDNQPQHF	TGTGCCAGCGGGGACACGTGGGACAATCAGCCCCAGCATTTT
-	TRBJ2-7	TRBV5-6	TRBD2	CASSLGSGGAYEQYF	TGTGCCAGCAGCTTGGGCAGCGGGGGGGCATACGAGCAGTACTTC
-	TRBJ1-4	TRBV7-9	-	CASSFTGMDEKLFF	TGTGCCAGCAGCTTCACAGGGATGGATGAAAAACTGTTTTTT
-	TRBJ1-5	TRBV5-1	-	CASRGGGGDGSQPQHF	TGCGCCAGCAGGGGCGGCGGGGGTGACGGGTCTCAGCCCCAGCATTTT
-	TRBJ2-7	TRBV10-3	-	CAISGVVEQYF	TGTGCCATCAGTGGAGTGGTCGAGCAGTACTTC
few	TRBJ1-2	TRBV9	-	CASSVGLSGANYGYTF	TGTGCCAGCAGCGTAGGATTGTCTGGGGCGAACTATGGCTACACCTTC
-	TRBJ1-4	TRBV30	-	CAWARPGGLEKLFF	TGTGCCTGGGCCCGGCCAGGAGGTTTGGAAAAACTGTTTTTT
-	TRBJ1-4	TRBV6-5	TRBD1	CASSYRQGTNEKLFF	TGTGCCAGCAGTTACAGACAGGGGACGAATGAAAAACTGTTTTTT
-	TRBJ1-2	TRBV7-9	-	CASSPLTANYGYTF	TGTGCCAGCAGCCCCCTCACAGCCAACTATGGCTACACCTTC
-	TRBJ1-2	TRBV5-8	-	CASSLGQVYGYTF	TGTGCCAGCAGCTTGGGACAGGTCTATGGCTACACCTTC
-	TRBJ2-5	TRBV13	-	CASSRKSAQETQYF	TGTGCCAGCAGCCGTAAATCCGCGCAAGAGACCCAGTACTTC
-	TRBJ1-3	TRBV29-1	-	CSVVQGSGNTIYF	TGCAGCGTTGTTCAGGGCTCTGGAAACACCATATATTTT
once	TRBJ1-5	TRBV19	-	CASSISLGGEYLQPQHF	TGTGCCAGTAGTATATCCCTGGGGGGGGAGTACTTACAGCCCCAGCATTTT
-	TRBJ2-3	TRBV4-3	TRBD2	CASSQPGTSGATDTQYF	TGCGCCAGCAGCCAACCCGGGACTAGCGGTGCCACAGATACGCAGTATTTT
few	TRBJ1-4	TRBV19	TRBD1	CASRPGQGLGNEKLFF	TGTGCCAGTAGGCCTGGACAGGGTCTGGGTAATGAAAAACTGTTTTTT
-	TRBJ2-7	TRBV10-1	TRBD1	CASSESIGTGASYEQYF	TGCGCCAGCAGTGAGTCTATCGGGACAGGGGCGTCCTACGAGCAGTACTTC
-	TRBJ2-7	TRBV18	TRBD1	CASSHNRGQGSDEQYF	TGTGCCAGCTCACACAATAGGGGACAGGGTTCCGACGAGCAGTACTTC
-	TRBJ1-6	TRBV2	TRBD1	CASSLGQGSHRRF	TGTGCCAGCAGCCTTGGACAGGGTTCTCATCGACGCTTT
-	TRBJ2-7	TRBV19	-	CASSILAESEQYF	TGTGCCAGTAGTATACTAGCAGAGAGCGAGCAGTACTTC
-	TRBJ1-3	TRBV2	TRBD1	CASSTGGLSGNTIYF	TGTGCCAGCTCGACAGGGGGCCTCTCTGGAAACACCATATATTTT
-	TRBJ2-3	TRBV4-2	-	CASSQGRGHNTDTQYF	TGTGCCAGCAGCCAAGGGCGGGGCCATAACACAGATACGCAGTATTTT
-	TRBJ1-1	TRBV5-4	TRBD1	CASSSGTGTTEAFF	TGTGCCAGCAGCTCAGGGACAGGGACCACTGAAGCTTTCTTT
-	TRBJ2-2	TRBV11-2	-	CASNLDRFVTGELFF	TGTGCCAGCAACCTAGACAGGTTCGTCACCGGGGAGCTGTTTTTT
-	TRBJ2-7	TRBV5-1	TRBD1	CASSLLSPGQGNSYEQYF	TGCGCCAGCAGCTTGCTAAGCCCTGGACAGGGAAACTCCTACGAGCAGTACTTC
-	TRBJ1-1	TRBV3-1/TRBV3-2	TRBD1	CASSQGADRAAFF	TGTGCCAGCAGCCAAGGAGCGGACAGGGCTGCTTTCTTT
few	TRBJ1-1	TRBV6-5	-	CASSPGNHGTEAFF	TGTGCCAGCAGTCCCGGGAACCACGGGACTGAAGCTTTCTTT
-	TRBJ2-3	TRBV28	TRBD1	CASRGQGESDTQYF	TGTGCCAGCAGAGGACAGGGGGAGTCAGATACGCAGTATTTT
-	TRBJ2-2	TRBV11-2	TRBD2	CASSPRSSGGNTGELFF	TGTGCCAGCAGCCCCCGATCTAGCGGGGGGAACACCGGGGAGCTGTTTTTT
-	TRBJ2-5	TRBV6-6	TRBD2	CASSFLAAKETQYF	TGTGCCAGCAGTTTTCTAGCGGCTAAAGAGACCCAGTACTTC
-	TRBJ1-6	TRBV28	TRBD1	CASLQGNSPLHF	TGTGCCTCATTACAGGGGAATTCACCCCTCCACTTT
once	TRBJ1-3	TRBV4-1	TRBD1	CASSQGSRTGVTGNTIYF	TGCGCCAGCAGCCAAGGTAGTAGGACAGGAGTAACGGGAAACACCATATATTTT
-	TRBJ2-7	TRBV5-6	-	CASSYRGSYEQYF	TGTGCCAGCAGCTATAGGGGGTCCTACGAGCAGTACTTC
-	TRBJ2-1	TRBV7-8	-	CASSLASPVTYNEQFF	TGTGCCAGCAGCTTAGCATCGCCGGTTACCTACAATGAGCAGTTCTTC
-	TRBJ1-1	TRBV7-9	-	CASSALPAEAFF	TGTGCCAGCAGCGCTCTCCCGGCTGAAGCTTTCTTT
-	TRBJ2-3	TRBV10-1	-	CASSDSATQYF	TGCGCCAGCAGTGACAGTGCAACGCAGTATTTT
-	TRBJ2-1	TRBV28	-	CASSLSVYNEQFF	TGTGCCAGCAGTTTATCTGTCTACAATGAGCAGTTCTTC
-	TRBJ2-7	TRBV10-3	-	CAISESNRGKREQYF	TGTGCCATCAGTGAGTCGAATAGGGGCAAACGGGAGCAGTACTTC
-	TRBJ2-5	TRBV11-2	TRBD1	CASRNRAQGETQYF	TGTGCCAGCAGAAACCGGGCACAGGGGGAGACCCAGTACTTC
-	TRBJ2-7	TRBV7-2	-	CASSLKEGASEQYF	TGTGCCAGCAGCCTTAAGGAGGGGGCAAGCGAGCAGTACTTC
-	TRBJ2-2	TRBV6-5	TRBD1	CASSLQGAGLFF	TGTGCCAGCAGCCTACAGGGGGCTGGGCTGTTTTTT
-	TRBJ2-4	TRBV10-1	-	CASSEAGEAKNIQYF	TGCGCCAGCAGTGAAGCAGGGGAAGCCAAAAACATTCAGTACTTC
-	TRBJ2-6	TRBV6-2/TRBV6-3	TRBD1	CASSRQGAMSGANVLTF	TGTGCCAGCAGCCGACAGGGGGCAATGTCTGGGGCCAACGTCCTGACTTTC
few	TRBJ2-7	TRBV6-5	-	CASRAGTRREEQYF	TGTGCCAGCAGGGCCGGGACGCGCCGGGAGGAGCAGTACTTC
-	TRBJ1-6	TRBV27	TRBD1	CASSLDRANSPLHF	TGTGCCAGCAGTCTGGACAGGGCTAATTCACCCCTCCACTTT
-	TRBJ1-1	TRBV5-5	TRBD1	CASSLQGAGTEAFF	TGTGCCAGCAGCTTGCAGGGGGCAGGGACTGAAGCTTTCTTT
-	TRBJ2-2	TRBV5-4	-	CASSFDSYTGELFF	TGTGCCAGCAGCTTTGACTCTTACACCGGGGAGCTGTTTTTT
-	TRBJ1-1	TRBV4-2	-	CASSQGSHQNTEAFF	TGTGCCAGCAGCCAAGGTTCACACCAGAACACTGAAGCTTTCTTT